This T cell receptor beta chain was documented in a study of lymphopenia after photon versus proton radiotherapy. The repertoire was sequenced with immunoSEQ multiplex PCR; TCRdb's copy has only in-frame clones and lacks some. The repertoire holds fewer than 40,000 clones, with around 94% as singletons. Trimming cost V 8 bases and J 4 bases, with 15 bases left between them. Per the germline V gene, CDR1 is MNHEY and CDR2 is SVGAGI. This CDR3 contains 14 residues. The gene calls are TRBV6-5 and TRBJ2-1, with no clear D. This TCR derives from a woman aged 45 to 65 with cholangiocarcinoma. The source material was peripheral blood, sampled from a patient treated with photon-based radiotherapy. The CDR3 DNA reads as TGTGCCAGCGGATTAAGGGCCGAGTACAATGAGCAGTTCTTC. Residues: CASGLRAEYNEQFF.